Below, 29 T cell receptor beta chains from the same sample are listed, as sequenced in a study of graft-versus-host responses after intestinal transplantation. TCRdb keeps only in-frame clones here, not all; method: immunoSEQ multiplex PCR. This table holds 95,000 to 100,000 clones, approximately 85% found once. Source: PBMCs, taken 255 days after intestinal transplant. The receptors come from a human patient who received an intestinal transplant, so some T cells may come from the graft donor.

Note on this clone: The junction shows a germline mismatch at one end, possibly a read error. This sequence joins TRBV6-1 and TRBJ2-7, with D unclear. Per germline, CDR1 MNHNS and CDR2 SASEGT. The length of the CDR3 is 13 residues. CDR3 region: CASSQAITYEQYF. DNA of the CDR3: TGTGCCAGCAGTCAAGCGATTACCTACGAGCAGTACTTC.

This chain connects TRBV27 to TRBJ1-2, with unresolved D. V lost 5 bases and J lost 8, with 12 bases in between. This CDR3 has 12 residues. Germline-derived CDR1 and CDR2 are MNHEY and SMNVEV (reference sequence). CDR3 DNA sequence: TGTGCCAGCAGTCATAATAAGGGAGGCTACACCTTC. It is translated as CASSHNKGGYTF.

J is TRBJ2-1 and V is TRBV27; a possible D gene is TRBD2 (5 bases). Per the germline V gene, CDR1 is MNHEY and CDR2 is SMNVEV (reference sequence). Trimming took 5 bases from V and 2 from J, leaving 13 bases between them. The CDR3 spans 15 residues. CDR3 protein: CASSPTGIPYNEQFF. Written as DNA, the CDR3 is TGTGCCAGCAGTCCCACGGGGATACCCTACAATGAGCAGTTCTTC.

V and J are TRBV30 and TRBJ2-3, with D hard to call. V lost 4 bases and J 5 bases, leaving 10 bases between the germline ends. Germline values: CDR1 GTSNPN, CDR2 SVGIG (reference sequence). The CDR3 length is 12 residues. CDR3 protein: CAWTGLGDTQYF. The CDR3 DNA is TGTGCCTGGACGGGTTTGGGAGATACGCAGTATTTT.

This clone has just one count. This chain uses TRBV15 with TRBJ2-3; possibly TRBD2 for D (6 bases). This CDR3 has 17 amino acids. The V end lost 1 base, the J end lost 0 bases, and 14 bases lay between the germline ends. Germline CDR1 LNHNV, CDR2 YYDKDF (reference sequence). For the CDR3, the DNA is TGTGCCACCAGCAGAGGAGGGACGGGAGCGAGCACAGATACGCAGTATTTT. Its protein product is CATSRGGTGASTDTQYF. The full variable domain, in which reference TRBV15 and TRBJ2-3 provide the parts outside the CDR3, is DAMVIQNPRYQVTQFGKPVTLSCSQTLNHNVMYWYQQKSSQAPKLLFHYYDKDFNNEADTPDNFQSRRPNTSFCFLDIRSPGLGDTAMYLCATSRGGTGASTDTQYFGPGTRLTVL.

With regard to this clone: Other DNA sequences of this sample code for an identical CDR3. This chain's CDR3 is CASSLATNYGYTF. The CDR3 nucleotides read TGCGCCAGCAGCTTGGCCACAAACTATGGCTACACCTTC. The V and J genes are TRBV5-1 and TRBJ1-2; D remains ambiguous. Trimming cost V 0 bases and J 2 bases, with 5 bases left between them. Germline V gene sequence: CDR1 SGHRS, CDR2 YFSETQ. This CDR3 comprises 13 residues.

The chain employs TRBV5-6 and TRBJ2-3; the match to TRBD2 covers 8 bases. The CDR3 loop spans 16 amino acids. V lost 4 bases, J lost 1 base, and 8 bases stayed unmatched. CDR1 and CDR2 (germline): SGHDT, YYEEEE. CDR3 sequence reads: CASSRYTGGGTDTQYF. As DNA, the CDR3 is TGTGCCAGCAGCAGATACACGGGAGGGGGCACAGATACGCAGTATTTT.

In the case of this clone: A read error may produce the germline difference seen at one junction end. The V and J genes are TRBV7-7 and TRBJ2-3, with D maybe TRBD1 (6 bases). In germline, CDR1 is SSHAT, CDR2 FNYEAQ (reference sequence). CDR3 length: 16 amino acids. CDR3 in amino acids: CASSLALWTGTDTQYF. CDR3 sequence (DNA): TGTGCTAGCAGCTTAGCGCTTTGGACAGGCACAGATACGCAGTATTTT.

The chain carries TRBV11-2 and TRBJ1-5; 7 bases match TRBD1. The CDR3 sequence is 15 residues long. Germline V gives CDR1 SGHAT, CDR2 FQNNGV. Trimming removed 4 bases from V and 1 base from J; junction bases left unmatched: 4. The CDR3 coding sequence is TGTGCCAGCAGCTCCGACAGGGCAAGCAATCAGCCCCAGCATTTT. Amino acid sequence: CASSSDRASNQPQHF.

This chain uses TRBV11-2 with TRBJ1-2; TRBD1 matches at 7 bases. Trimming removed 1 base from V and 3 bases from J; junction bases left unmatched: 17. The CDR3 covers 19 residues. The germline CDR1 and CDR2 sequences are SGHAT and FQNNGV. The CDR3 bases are TGTGCCAGCAGCTTAGTTGGGACAGAGGTTCCCCTACCATACTATGGCTACACCTTC. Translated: CASSLVGTEVPLPYYGYTF. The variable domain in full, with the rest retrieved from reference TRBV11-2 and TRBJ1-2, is EAGVAQSPRYKIIEKRQSVAFWCNPISGHATLYWYQQILGQGPKLLIQFQNNGVVDDSQLPKDRFSAERLKGVDSTLKIQPAKLEDSAVYLCASSLVGTEVPLPYYGYTFGSGTRLTVV.

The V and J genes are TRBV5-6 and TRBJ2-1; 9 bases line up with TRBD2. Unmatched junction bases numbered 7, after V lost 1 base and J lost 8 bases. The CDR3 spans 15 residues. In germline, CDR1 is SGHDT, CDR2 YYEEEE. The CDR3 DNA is TGTGCCAGCAGCTTGTTGGAGCGGGGGGTCGATGAGCAGTTCTTC. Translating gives CASSLLERGVDEQFF.

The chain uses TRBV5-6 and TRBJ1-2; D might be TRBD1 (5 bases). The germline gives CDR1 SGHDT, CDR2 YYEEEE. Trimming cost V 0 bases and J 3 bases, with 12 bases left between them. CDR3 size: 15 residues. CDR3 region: CASSLGQSPYYGYTF. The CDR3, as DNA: TGTGCCAGCAGCTTGGGACAGAGTCCTTACTATGGCTACACCTTC.

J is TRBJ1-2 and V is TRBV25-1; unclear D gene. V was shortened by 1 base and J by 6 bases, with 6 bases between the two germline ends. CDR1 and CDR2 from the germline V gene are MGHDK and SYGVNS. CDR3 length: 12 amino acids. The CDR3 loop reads CASSEFGDGYTF. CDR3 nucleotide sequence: TGTGCCAGCAGTGAATTCGGTGATGGCTACACCTTC.

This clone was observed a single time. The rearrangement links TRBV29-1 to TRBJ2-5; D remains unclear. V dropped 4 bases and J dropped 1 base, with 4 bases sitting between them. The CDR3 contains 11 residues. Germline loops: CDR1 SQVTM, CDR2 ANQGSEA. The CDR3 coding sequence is TGCAGCGTTGCGGTCCAAGAGACCCAGTACTTC. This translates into CSVAVQETQYF. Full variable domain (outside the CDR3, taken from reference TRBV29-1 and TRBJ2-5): SAVISQKPSRDICQRGTSLTIQCQVDSQVTMMFWYRQQPGQSLTLIATANQGSEATYESGFVIDKFPISRPNLTFSTLTVSNMSPEDSSIYLCSVAVQETQYFGPGTRLLVL.

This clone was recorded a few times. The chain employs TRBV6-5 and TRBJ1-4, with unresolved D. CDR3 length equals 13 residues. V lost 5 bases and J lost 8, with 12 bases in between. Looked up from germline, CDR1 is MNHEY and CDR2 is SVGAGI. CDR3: CASSEGAVEKLFF. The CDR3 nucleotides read TGTGCCAGCAGTGAAGGTGCCGTGGAAAAACTGTTTTTT.

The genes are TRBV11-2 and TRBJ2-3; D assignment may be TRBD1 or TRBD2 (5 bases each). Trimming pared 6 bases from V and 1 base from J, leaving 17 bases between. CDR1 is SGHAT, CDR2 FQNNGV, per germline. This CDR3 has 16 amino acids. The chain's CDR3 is CASSFLRGTGTDTQYF. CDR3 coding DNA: TGTGCCAGCAGTTTCCTGAGGGGCACGGGCACAGATACGCAGTATTTT. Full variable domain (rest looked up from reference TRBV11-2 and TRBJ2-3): EAGVAQSPRYKIIEKRQSVAFWCNPISGHATLYWYQQILGQGPKLLIQFQNNGVVDDSQLPKDRFSAERLKGVDSTLKIQPAKLEDSAVYLCASSFLRGTGTDTQYFGPGTRLTVL.

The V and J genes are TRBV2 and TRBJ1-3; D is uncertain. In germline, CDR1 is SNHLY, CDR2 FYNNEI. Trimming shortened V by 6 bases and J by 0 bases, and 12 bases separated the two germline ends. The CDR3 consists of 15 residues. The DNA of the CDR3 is TGTGCCAGCAGATCTACCTCCAGCTCTGGAAACACCATATATTTT. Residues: CASRSTSSSGNTIYF.

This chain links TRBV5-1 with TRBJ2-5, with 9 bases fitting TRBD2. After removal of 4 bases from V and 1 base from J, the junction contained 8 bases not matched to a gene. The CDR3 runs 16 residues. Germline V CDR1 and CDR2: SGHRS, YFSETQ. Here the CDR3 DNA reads TGCGCCAGCAGCCCGGGTGGACTAGCGCTCCAAGAGACCCAGTACTTC. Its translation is CASSPGGLALQETQYF.

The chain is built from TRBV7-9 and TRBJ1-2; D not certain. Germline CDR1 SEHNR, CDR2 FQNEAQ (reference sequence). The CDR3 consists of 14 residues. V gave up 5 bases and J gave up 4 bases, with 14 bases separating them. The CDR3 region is CASSPTEGSYGYTF. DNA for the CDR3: TGTGCCAGCAGCCCTACTGAGGGAAGCTATGGCTACACCTTC.

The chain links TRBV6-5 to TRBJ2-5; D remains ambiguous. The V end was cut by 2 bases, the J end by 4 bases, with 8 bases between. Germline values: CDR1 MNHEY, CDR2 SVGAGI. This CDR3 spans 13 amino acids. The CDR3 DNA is TGTGCCAGCAGTTACCCGCTTGCAGAGACCCAGTACTTC. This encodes CASSYPLAETQYF.

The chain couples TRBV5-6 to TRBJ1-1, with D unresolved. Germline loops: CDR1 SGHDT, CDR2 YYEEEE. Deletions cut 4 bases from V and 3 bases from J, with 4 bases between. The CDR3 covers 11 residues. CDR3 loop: CASSLDTEAFF. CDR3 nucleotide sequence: TGTGCCAGCAGCCTGGACACTGAAGCTTTCTTT.

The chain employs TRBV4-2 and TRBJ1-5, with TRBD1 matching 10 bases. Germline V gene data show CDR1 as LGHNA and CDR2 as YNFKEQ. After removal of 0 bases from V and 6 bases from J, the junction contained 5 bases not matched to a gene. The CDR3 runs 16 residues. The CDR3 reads CASSQDQGTGVQPQHF. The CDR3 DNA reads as TGTGCCAGCAGCCAAGATCAGGGGACAGGGGTTCAGCCCCAGCATTTT.

CDR3 protein: CASSLPSSGSWTGELFF. The CDR3 nucleotides are TGTGCCAGCAGCTTGCCCTCTAGCGGGAGCTGGACCGGGGAGCTGTTTTTT. The chain employs TRBV5-4 and TRBJ2-2, with 10 positions matching TRBD2. The germline CDR1 and CDR2 sequences are SGHNT and YYREEE (reference sequence). CDR3 size: 17 residues. V shed 1 base, J shed 5 bases, and the junction held 8 bases outside the gene matches.

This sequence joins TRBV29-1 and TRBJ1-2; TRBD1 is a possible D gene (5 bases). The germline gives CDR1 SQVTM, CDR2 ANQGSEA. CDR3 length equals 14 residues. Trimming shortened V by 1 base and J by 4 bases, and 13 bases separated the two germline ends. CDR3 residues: CSVEGAGHSYGYTF. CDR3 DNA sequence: TGCAGCGTTGAAGGGGCAGGGCACTCCTATGGCTACACCTTC.

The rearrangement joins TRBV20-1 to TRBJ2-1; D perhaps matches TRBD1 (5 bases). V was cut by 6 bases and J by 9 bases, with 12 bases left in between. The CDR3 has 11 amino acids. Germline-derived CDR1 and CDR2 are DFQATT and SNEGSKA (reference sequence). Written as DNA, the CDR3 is TGCAGTGCCATTCGGACACGTGAGCAGTTCTTC. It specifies CSAIRTREQFF.

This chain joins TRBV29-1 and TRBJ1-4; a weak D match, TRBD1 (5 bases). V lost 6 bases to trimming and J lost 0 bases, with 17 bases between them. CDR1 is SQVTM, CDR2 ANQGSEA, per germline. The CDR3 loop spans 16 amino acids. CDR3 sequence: CSVGWGPHATNEKLFF. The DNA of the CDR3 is TGCAGCGTCGGGTGGGGACCCCATGCAACTAATGAAAAACTGTTTTTT.

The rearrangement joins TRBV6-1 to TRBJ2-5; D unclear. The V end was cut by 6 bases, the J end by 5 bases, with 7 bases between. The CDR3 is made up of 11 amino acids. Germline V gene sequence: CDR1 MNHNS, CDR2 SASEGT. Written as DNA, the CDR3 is TGTGCCAGCAGGTACAGCGAGACCCAGTACTTC. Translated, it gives CASRYSETQYF.

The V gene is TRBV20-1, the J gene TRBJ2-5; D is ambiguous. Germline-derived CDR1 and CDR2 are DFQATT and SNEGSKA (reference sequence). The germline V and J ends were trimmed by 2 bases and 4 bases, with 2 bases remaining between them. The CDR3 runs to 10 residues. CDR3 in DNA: TGCAGTGCTAGACTAGAGACCCAGTACTTC. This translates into CSARLETQYF.

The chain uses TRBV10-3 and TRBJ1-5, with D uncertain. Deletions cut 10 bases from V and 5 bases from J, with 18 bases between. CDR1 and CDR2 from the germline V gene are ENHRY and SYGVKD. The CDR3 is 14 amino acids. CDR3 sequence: CASRESGFDQPQHF. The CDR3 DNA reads TGTGCCAGCCGCGAGTCAGGTTTCGATCAGCCCCAGCATTTT.